What follows describes a single T cell receptor (beta chain). The germline V gene has CDR1 SGDLS and CDR2 YYNGEE. With V trimmed by 3 bases and J by 4 bases, 7 bases remained unmatched. The CDR3 spans 15 residues. This specimen belongs to a study of blood T cell repertoires in COVID-19. Study-level background: COVID-19 samples, acute and convalescent, were from the United States, Italy and Spain. PBMCs, B-cell-depleted T cells, or T cells provided the cDNA or gDNA that made up the material.

Source study methods: Researchers report that nucleated cell counts were estimated from reference gene primer amplification. Sequenced by immunoSEQ multiplex PCR; TCRdb stores in-frame clones only, minus some. V, J and clone size derive from that table, while D and trimming were established from the DNA sequence. The sample has over 90,000 clones; around 88% are singletons. V is TRBV9 and J is TRBJ2-7; 10 nucleotides match TRBD1. The source of this sequence is a human donor in a cohort sampled during active COVID-19. The sequenced sample was peripheral blood. The chain's CDR3 is CASSADRGPPYEQYF. DNA for the CDR3: TGTGCCAGCAGCGCCGACAGGGGGCCACCTTACGAGCAGTACTTC.